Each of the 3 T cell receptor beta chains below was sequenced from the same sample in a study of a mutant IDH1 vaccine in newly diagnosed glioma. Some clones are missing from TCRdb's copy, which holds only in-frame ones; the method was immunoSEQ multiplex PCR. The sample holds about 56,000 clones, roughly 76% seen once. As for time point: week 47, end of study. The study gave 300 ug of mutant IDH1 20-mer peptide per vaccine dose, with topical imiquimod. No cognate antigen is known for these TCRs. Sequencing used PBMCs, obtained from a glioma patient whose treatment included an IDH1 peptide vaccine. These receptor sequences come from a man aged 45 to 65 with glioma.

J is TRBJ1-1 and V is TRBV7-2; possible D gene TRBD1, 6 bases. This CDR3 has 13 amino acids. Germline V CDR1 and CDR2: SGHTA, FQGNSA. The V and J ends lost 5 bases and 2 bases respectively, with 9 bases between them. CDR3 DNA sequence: TGTGCCAGCAGCCAGGGGATCAACACTGAAGCTTTCTTT. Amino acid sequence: CASSQGINTEAFF.

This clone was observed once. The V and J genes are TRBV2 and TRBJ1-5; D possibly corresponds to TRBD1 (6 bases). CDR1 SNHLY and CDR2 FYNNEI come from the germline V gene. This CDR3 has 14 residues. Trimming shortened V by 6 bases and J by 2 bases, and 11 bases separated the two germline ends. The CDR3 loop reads CASSLDSRNQPQHF. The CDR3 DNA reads TGTGCCAGCAGCCTGGACAGTCGCAATCAGCCCCAGCATTTT.

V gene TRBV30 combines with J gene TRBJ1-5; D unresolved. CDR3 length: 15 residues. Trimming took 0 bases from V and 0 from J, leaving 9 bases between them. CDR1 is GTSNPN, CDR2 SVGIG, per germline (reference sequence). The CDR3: CAWSVGRSSNQPQHF. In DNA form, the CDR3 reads TGTGCCTGGAGTGTCGGCAGGAGTAGCAATCAGCCCCAGCATTTT.